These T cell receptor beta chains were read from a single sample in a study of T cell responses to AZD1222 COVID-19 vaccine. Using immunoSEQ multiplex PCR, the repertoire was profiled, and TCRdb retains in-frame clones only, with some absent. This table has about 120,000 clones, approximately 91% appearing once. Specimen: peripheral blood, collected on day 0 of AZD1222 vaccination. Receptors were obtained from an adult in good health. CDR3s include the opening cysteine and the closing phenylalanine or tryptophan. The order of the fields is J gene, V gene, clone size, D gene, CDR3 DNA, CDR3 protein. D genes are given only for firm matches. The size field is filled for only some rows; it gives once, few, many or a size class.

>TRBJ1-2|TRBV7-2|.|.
TGTGCCAGCAGCTTAGGGCCTACTAATGGCTACACCTTC
CASSLGPTNGYTF
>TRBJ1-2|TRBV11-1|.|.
TGTGCCAGCAGCCCCGTGGGGTCTTCTCATGGCTACACCTTC
CASSPVGSSHGYTF
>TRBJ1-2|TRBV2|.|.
TGTGCCAGCAGTGAATGGTCAGGGCGGACGGCTGGCTACACCTTC
CASSEWSGRTAGYTF
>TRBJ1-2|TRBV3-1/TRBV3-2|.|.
TGTGCCAGCAGCCAAGATTCCCGGGATGGCTACACCTTC
CASSQDSRDGYTF
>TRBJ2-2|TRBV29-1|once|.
TGCAGCGCTGAGTCCCAGGGTAGGACCGGGGAGCTGTTTTTT
CSAESQGRTGELFF
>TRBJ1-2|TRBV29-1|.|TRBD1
TGCAGCGCCGGGACAGGGGGAAACTATGGCTACACCTTC
CSAGTGGNYGYTF
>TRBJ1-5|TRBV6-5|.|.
TGTGCCGTAGGGGCCTCGGACTACCAGCCCCAGCATTTT
CAVGASDYQPQHF
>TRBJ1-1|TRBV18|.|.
TGTGCCAGCTCACCACCGCTGCAGCGTATGAACACTGAAGCTTTCTTT
CASSPPLQRMNTEAFF
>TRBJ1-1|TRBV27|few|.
TGTGCCAGCAGTCCAGGGTCGAGCCCTGAAGCTTTCTTT
CASSPGSSPEAFF
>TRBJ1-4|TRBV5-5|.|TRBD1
TGTGCCAGCAGCTTGCAAGGGACAGGTCACGAAAAACTGTTTTTT
CASSLQGTGHEKLFF
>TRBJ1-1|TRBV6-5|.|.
TGTGCCAGCAGCCAGGGACAAATGCCAGGAGAAGCTTTCTTT
CASSQGQMPGEAFF
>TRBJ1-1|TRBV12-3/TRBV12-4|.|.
TGTGCCAGCAACCTACAGGACACTGAAGCTTTCTTT
CASNLQDTEAFF
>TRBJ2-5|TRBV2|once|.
TGTGCCAGAGGACAGCTCGAGAAAGAGACCCAGTACTTC
CARGQLEKETQYF
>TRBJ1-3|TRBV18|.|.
TGTGCCAGCTCACCACCGACCGCGGGGGTTGGAAACACCATATATTTT
CASSPPTAGVGNTIYF
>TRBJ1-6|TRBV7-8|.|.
TGTGCCAGCAGCCCGGCTAGGGGTTCACCCCTCCACTTT
CASSPARGSPLHF
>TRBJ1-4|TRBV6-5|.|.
TGTGCCAGCAGGGCAATACAGGGTAATGAAAAACTGTTTTTT
CASRAIQGNEKLFF
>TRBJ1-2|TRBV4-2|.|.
TGTGCCAGCAGCCAAGAGGGGAACTATGGCTACACCTTC
CASSQEGNYGYTF
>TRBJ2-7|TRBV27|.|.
TGTGCCAGCAGTTTGGAGGGGGACTACGAGCAGTACTTC
CASSLEGDYEQYF
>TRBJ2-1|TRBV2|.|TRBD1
TGTGCCAGCAGTGAGAGACAGGGGTCCTACAATGAGCAGTTCTTC
CASSERQGSYNEQFF
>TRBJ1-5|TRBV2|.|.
TGTGCCAGCAGTGAGGACGATCAGCCCCAGCATTTT
CASSEDDQPQHF
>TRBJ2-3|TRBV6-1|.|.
TGTGCCAGCAGTGATCCCAGGGGTGGCGGGCGCCCAGATACGCAGTATTTT
CASSDPRGGGRPDTQYF
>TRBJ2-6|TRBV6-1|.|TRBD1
TGTGCCAGCACCTACAGGGGATCTGGGGCCAACGTCCTGACTTTC
CASTYRGSGANVLTF
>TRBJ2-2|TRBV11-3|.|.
TGTGCCAGCAGCTTAGCGGGGGTAACGGGCGGGGAGCTGTTTTTT
CASSLAGVTGGELFF
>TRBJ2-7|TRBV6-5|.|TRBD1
TGTGCCAGCAGTTACCCGGGACAGGGGGCTCGGGAGCAGTACTTC
CASSYPGQGAREQYF
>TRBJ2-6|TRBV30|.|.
TGTGCCTGGGGGCAGGCTGGGGCCAACGTCCTGACTTTC
CAWGQAGANVLTF
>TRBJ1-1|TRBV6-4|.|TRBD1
TGTGCCAGCAGTGTGACAGGGTTTGAAGCTTTCTTT
CASSVTGFEAFF
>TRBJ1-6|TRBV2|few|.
TGTGCCAGCAGTATCGGTGATTCACCCCTCCACTTT
CASSIGDSPLHF
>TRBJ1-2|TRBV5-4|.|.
TGTGCCAGCAGCCTTGCTCCACCGGAGGTGGCAAGCTACACCTTC
CASSLAPPEVASYTF
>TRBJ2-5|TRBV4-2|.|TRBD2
TGTGCCAGCAGCCTAGCGGGGGCGATCCAAGAGACCCAGTACTTC
CASSLAGAIQETQYF